The rows below give T cell receptor beta chains drawn from one sample of a study of neurological immune-mediated disorders. TCRdb re-analysed the 5' RACE reads in MiXCR, keeping a single row per CDR3 protein. Among 64,000 or so distinct CDR3 sequences listed, roughly a tenth were seen once. Sequencing was done on a sample of PBMCs. Source of these receptors: a man aged 30-40 years in good health. Each CDR3 is given with its conserved first and last residue. D genes are given only for firm matches. Some rows mark clone size as missing; the rest say once, few, many or name a class of expanded clone.

J gene	V gene	D gene	clone size	CDR3 DNA	CDR3 protein
TRBJ2-7	TRBV6-1	TRBD2	NA	TGTGTCAGCAGGAGATGGACTAGTAGCTACGAGCAGTACTTC	CVSRRWTSSYEQYF
TRBJ2-2	TRBV4-2	NA	many	TGTGCCAGCTTTGCAGAAGCCGGGGAGCTGTTTTTT	CASFAEAGELFF
TRBJ2-1	TRBV7-3	NA	many	TGTGCCAGCAGCCGACAAGCATACAATGAGCAGTTCTTC	CASSRQAYNEQFF
TRBJ2-3	TRBV4-2	NA	NA	TGTGCCAGCAGCCAAGAATCAGATACGCAGTATTTT	CASSQESDTQYF
TRBJ2-1	TRBV6-4	NA	many	TGTGCCAGCAGTGAGGGCAGCTCAAATGAGCAGTTCTTC	CASSEGSSNEQFF
TRBJ2-7	TRBV5-1	NA	many	TGCGCCAGCAGCTTGGCCGGGGGGCACTACGAGCAGTACTTC	CASSLAGGHYEQYF
TRBJ2-1	TRBV18	TRBD2	many	TGTGCCAGCTCACCAAGCCTTCTAGCGGGAGGGCCCCATGAGCAGTTCTTC	CASSPSLLAGGPHEQFF
TRBJ2-2	TRBV5-1	NA	many	TGCGCCAGCAGCTTTACAGAGGGTACCGGGGAGCTGTTTTTT	CASSFTEGTGELFF
TRBJ2-7	TRBV29-1	TRBD2	many	TGCAGCGTCCTGACTAGCAGAACCTACGAGCAGTACTTC	CSVLTSRTYEQYF
TRBJ1-4	TRBV29-1	NA	once	TGCAGCGGCGCTCAGGGGCCGAATGAAAAACTGTTTTTT	CSGAQGPNEKLFF